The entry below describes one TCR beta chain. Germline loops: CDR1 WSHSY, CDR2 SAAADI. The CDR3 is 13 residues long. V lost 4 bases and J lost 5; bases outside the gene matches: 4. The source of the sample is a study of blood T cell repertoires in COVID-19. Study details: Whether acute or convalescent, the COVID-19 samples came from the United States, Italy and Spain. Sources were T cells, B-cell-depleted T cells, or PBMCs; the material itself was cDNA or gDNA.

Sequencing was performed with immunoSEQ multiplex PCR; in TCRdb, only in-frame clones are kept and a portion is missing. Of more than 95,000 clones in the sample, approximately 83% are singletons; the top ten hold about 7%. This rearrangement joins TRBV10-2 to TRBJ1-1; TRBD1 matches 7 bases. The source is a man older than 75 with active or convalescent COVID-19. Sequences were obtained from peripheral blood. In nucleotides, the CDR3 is TGCGCCAGCAGTGCGGGACAGTCAACTGAAGCTTTCTTT. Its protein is CASSAGQSTEAFF.